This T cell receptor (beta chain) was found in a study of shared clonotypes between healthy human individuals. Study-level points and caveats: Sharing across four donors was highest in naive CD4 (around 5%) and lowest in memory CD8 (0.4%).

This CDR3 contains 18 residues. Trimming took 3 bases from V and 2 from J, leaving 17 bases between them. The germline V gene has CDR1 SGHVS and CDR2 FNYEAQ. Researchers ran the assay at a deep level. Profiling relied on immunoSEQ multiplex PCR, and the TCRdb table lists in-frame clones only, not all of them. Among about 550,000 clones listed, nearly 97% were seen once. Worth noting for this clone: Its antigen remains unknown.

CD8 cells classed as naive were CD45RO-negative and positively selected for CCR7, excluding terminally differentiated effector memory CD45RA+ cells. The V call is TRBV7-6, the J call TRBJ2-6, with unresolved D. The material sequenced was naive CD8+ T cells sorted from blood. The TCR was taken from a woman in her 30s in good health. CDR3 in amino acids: CASSFLHGGSTGANVLTF. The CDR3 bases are TGTGCCAGCAGCTTTTTGCACGGCGGCTCGACTGGGGCCAACGTCCTGACTTTC.